Listed below are T cell receptor beta chains from one sample, sequenced in a study of blood T cell repertoires in COVID-19. The protocol was immunoSEQ multiplex PCR, while the TCRdb copy is restricted to in-frame clones and leaves out a portion. The repertoire includes about 130,000 clones, around 82% of them detected once, and about a sixth sits in the top ten. Input material: peripheral blood. Receptors were obtained from a man aged 25-45 years with COVID-19, enrolled during active disease. The conserved cysteine and the conserved F or W are not part of the CDR3 here.

j_call | v_call | cdr3_aa
TRBJ2-7 | TRBV28 | ASRDTAGVGEQY
TRBJ2-1 | TRBV7-3 | ASSLSSGASYNEQF
TRBJ2-7 | TRBV18 | ASSSGQNHEQY
TRBJ2-7 | TRBV4-1 | ASSQDPGLAGYEQY
TRBJ1-1 | TRBV4-1 | ASSQPGGGGTEAF
TRBJ2-3 | TRBV24-1 | ATSDRRLPDTQY
TRBJ2-7 | TRBV14 | ASSQAWETEQY
TRBJ1-5 | TRBV19 | ASSIVRDQPQH
TRBJ2-3 | TRBV2 | ASRRTGSTDTQY
TRBJ1-1 | TRBV7-9 | ASSQGWGTEAF
TRBJ1-5 | TRBV19 | ASSGGTRKTYQPQH
TRBJ2-1 | TRBV21-1 | ASSRFPQKYNEQF
TRBJ1-2 | TRBV28 | ASSFWGRGPYGYT
TRBJ1-1 | TRBV6-2/TRBV6-3 | ASSYSRKNTEAF
TRBJ2-5 | TRBV12-3/TRBV12-4 | ASSYSRDSSN
TRBJ1-1 | TRBV19 | ASSTSTGGSDTEAF
TRBJ1-1 | TRBV4-1 | ASSQDAGNTEAF
TRBJ1-2 | TRBV6-6 | ASSYAPPWGPIGYT
TRBJ2-5 | TRBV4-2 | ASSQEEGGAETQY
TRBJ2-7 | TRBV11-3 | ASSLDEGRVSY
TRBJ2-3 | TRBV27 | ASSLLGDADTQY
TRBJ2-5 | TRBV27 | ASRGPGGQETQY
TRBJ2-7 | TRBV7-8 | ASSLGGRSSYEQY
TRBJ2-5 | TRBV7-9 | ASRASVETQY
TRBJ1-1 | TRBV5-4 | ASSPWTAMNTEAF
TRBJ2-2 | TRBV18 | ASSPTGQITGELF